The present entry profiles one T cell receptor (beta chain) with its context. Its antigen is still unknown. Here immunoSEQ multiplex PCR was the method, and the copy in TCRdb shows in-frame clones only, minus some. Of under 150,000 clones listed, over 75% were seen once; the top ten hold 0.75% to 0.85%. The CDR3 sequence is 14 residues long. V shed 2 bases and J shed 4 bases, with 14 bases lying between them. CDR1 GTSNPN and CDR2 SVGIG come from the germline V gene (reference sequence). This entry is derived from a study of T cell clones after liver transplantation. Findings of the study overall: Compared with third party-reactive sequences, donor-reactive ones declined more, independent of withdrawal success. Post-transplant time points were not standardized, so conclusions are preliminary.

The TCR originated in a human patient who received a liver transplant. The T cells may partly be graft donor cells. The genes are TRBV30 and TRBJ1-2; tentatively, D is TRBD1 (6 bases). Sequenced material: CD4+ T cells from blood, taken 12 months after liver transplant. The CDR3 is CAWSLRTVAYGYTF. For the CDR3, the DNA is TGTGCCTGGAGTCTTAGGACAGTAGCCTATGGCTACACCTTC.